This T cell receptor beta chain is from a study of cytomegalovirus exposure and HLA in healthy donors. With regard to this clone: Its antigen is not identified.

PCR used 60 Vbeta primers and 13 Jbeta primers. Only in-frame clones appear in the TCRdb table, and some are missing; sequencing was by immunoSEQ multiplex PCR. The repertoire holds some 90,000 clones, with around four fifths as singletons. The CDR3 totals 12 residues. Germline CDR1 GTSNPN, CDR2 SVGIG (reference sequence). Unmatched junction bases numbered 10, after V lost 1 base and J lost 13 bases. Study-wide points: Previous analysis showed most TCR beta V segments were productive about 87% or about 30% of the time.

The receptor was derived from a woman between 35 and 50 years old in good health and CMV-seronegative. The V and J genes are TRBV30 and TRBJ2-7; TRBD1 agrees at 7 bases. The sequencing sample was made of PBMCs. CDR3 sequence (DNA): TGTGCCTGGAGTGACAGGGGCGACACGAGTTACTTC. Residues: CAWSDRGDTSYF.